The present T cell receptor beta chain was sequenced within a study of blood T cell repertoires in COVID-19. About the research overall: Italy, Spain and the United States were the sources of the convalescent and acute COVID-19 samples. In each case, the material was cDNA or gDNA derived from T cells, B-cell-depleted T cells, or PBMCs.

Living in 24 US areas, the participants were between roughly 18 and 90 years of age. A COVID-19 case had been met by exposed participants during the 2 weeks before study entry. V was shortened by 5 bases and J by 2 bases, with 9 bases between the two germline ends. The CDR3 is 13 amino acids. Germline values: CDR1 LNHNV, CDR2 YYDKDF (reference sequence). Sequencing used immunoSEQ multiplex PCR; TCRdb keeps in-frame clones, though not all of them. Here the sample spans 270,000 or so clones, more than 85% being singletons. This TCR was recovered from a man in his forties who had been exposed to COVID-19. The V call is TRBV15, the J call TRBJ1-2; D is perhaps TRBD1 (6 bases). Material: PBMCs or T cells enriched from blood (not recorded which). CDR3 region: CATSPDRNYGYTF. The CDR3 DNA reads as TGTGCCACCAGCCCTGACAGGAACTATGGCTACACCTTC.